The entry that follows covers one T cell receptor beta chain sequence. The data are from a study of blood T cell repertoires in COVID-19. The wider study: The United States, Italy and Spain were the sources of the acute and convalescent COVID-19 samples. In each case, the material was cDNA or gDNA derived from T cells, B-cell-depleted T cells, or PBMCs.

Authors' methods: Reference gene primer amplification in the assay estimated nucleated cell counts. Assay used: immunoSEQ multiplex PCR; TCRdb lists only in-frame clones, some missing. V, J and clone size were drawn from that table, and D and trimming were deduced from the DNA. The repertoire includes about 260,000 clones, around 90% of them detected once, and about 0.65% sits in the top ten. There are 15 residues in the CDR3. From germline, CDR1 is LGHNA and CDR2 YNFKEQ. The ends lost 1 base at V and 4 bases at J; junction bases unmatched: 5. The chain uses TRBV4-2 and TRBJ2-7, with 9 nucleotides matching TRBD2. This sequence was found in a human donor in a cohort sampled during active COVID-19. The source material was peripheral blood. The CDR3 here is CASSQGSGRSYEQYF. The CDR3 DNA reads as TGTGCCAGCAGCCAAGGTAGCGGGAGATCGTACGAGCAGTACTTC.